This is a list of T cell receptor beta chains from one sample in a study of CD8+ T cells in alopecia areata. TCRdb keeps only in-frame clones here, not all; method: immunoSEQ multiplex PCR. Altogether approximately 180,000 clones are present, approximately 56% being singletons, with the ten largest covering roughly 14%. Sequencing used CD4+ T cells sorted from blood, obtained at week 0. The receptors were sampled from a human donor with alopecia areata. The CDR3 runs from the conserved cysteine through the conserved F or W. Each record gives: D gene, J gene, V gene, clone size, CDR3 protein, CDR3 DNA. A D gene is named only where the DNA matches it firmly. For some rows the clone size is stated as once, few or many, or as a class when expanded; others skip it.

d_gene: -
j_gene: TRBJ1-1
v_gene: TRBV29-1
abundance: few
CDR3aa: CSVLRQLNTEAFF
CDR3nt: TGCAGCGTTCTCAGACAGCTAAACACTGAAGCTTTCTTT

d_gene: -
j_gene: TRBJ2-6
v_gene: TRBV11-2
abundance: -
CDR3aa: CASSKGGYSGANVLTF
CDR3nt: TGTGCCAGCAGCAAGGGCGGCTACTCTGGGGCCAACGTCCTGACTTTC

d_gene: -
j_gene: TRBJ1-4
v_gene: TRBV7-2
abundance: few
CDR3aa: CASRKGNEKLFF
CDR3nt: TGTGCCAGCCGAAAGGGGAATGAAAAACTGTTTTTT

d_gene: -
j_gene: TRBJ1-6
v_gene: TRBV25-1
abundance: -
CDR3aa: CASRSTGTPLHF
CDR3nt: TGTGCCAGCAGGTCAACAGGGACACCCCTCCACTTT

d_gene: -
j_gene: TRBJ1-1
v_gene: TRBV4-2
abundance: -
CDR3aa: CASSQDSGDYTEAFF
CDR3nt: TGTGCCAGCAGCCAAGACTCAGGTGATTACACTGAAGCTTTCTTT

d_gene: -
j_gene: TRBJ1-1
v_gene: TRBV9
abundance: -
CDR3aa: CASSVGPSGVSTEAFF
CDR3nt: TGTGCCAGCAGCGTAGGTCCCTCGGGGGTTAGCACTGAAGCTTTCTTT

d_gene: TRBD2
j_gene: TRBJ2-3
v_gene: TRBV4-2
abundance: -
CDR3aa: CASSQDASGADTQYF
CDR3nt: TGTGCCAGCAGCCAAGATGCTAGCGGGGCAGATACGCAGTATTTT

d_gene: -
j_gene: TRBJ1-2
v_gene: TRBV29-1
abundance: few
CDR3aa: CSVDLTNYGYTF
CDR3nt: TGCAGCGTTGATCTGACTAACTATGGCTACACCTTC

d_gene: -
j_gene: TRBJ1-2
v_gene: TRBV29-1
abundance: -
CDR3aa: CSSVSAGVYGYTF
CDR3nt: TGCAGCAGCGTATCGGCCGGGGTCTATGGCTACACCTTC

d_gene: TRBD1
j_gene: TRBJ1-2
v_gene: TRBV29-1
abundance: -
CDR3aa: CSVQTGRGGGYTF
CDR3nt: TGCAGCGTTCAGACAGGGAGGGGAGGAGGCTACACCTTC

d_gene: -
j_gene: TRBJ2-5
v_gene: TRBV27
abundance: -
CDR3aa: CASSPPGVQETQYF
CDR3nt: TGTGCCAGCAGTCCCCCCGGGGTCCAAGAGACCCAGTACTTC

d_gene: -
j_gene: TRBJ1-6
v_gene: TRBV2
abundance: many
CDR3aa: CASRDPVVGGPLHF
CDR3nt: TGTGCCAGCAGGGACCCGGTAGTCGGAGGACCCCTCCACTTT

d_gene: -
j_gene: TRBJ2-7
v_gene: TRBV11-3
abundance: -
CDR3aa: CASSLDRGATYEQYF
CDR3nt: TGTGCCAGCAGCTTAGATCGAGGTGCTACCTACGAGCAGTACTTC

d_gene: TRBD1
j_gene: TRBJ1-6
v_gene: TRBV6-5
abundance: -
CDR3aa: CASSYSPGQGYSLLHF
CDR3nt: TGTGCCAGCAGTTACTCCCCGGGACAGGGCTATTCACTCCTCCACTTT

d_gene: -
j_gene: TRBJ2-5
v_gene: TRBV9
abundance: few
CDR3aa: CASSVAPGETQYF
CDR3nt: TGTGCCAGCAGCGTAGCCCCTGGGGAGACCCAGTACTTC

d_gene: TRBD1
j_gene: TRBJ1-1
v_gene: TRBV6-5
abundance: few
CDR3aa: CASSRDSRNTEAFF
CDR3nt: TGTGCCAGCAGTCGGGACAGCCGGAACACTGAAGCTTTCTTT

d_gene: TRBD1
j_gene: TRBJ1-6
v_gene: TRBV11-1
abundance: -
CDR3aa: CASTTGGSGSPLHF
CDR3nt: TGTGCCAGCACGACAGGGGGCTCCGGCTCACCCCTCCACTTT

d_gene: -
j_gene: TRBJ1-2
v_gene: TRBV11-2
abundance: -
CDR3aa: CASSSWTRGDRYGYTF
CDR3nt: TGTGCCAGCAGCTCCTGGACCCGGGGGGATCGATATGGCTACACCTTC

d_gene: -
j_gene: TRBJ1-4
v_gene: TRBV25-1
abundance: few
CDR3aa: CASSGSLGSEKLFF
CDR3nt: TGTGCCAGCAGTGGCAGTCTAGGCAGCGAAAAACTGTTTTTT

d_gene: -
j_gene: TRBJ1-5
v_gene: TRBV27
abundance: once
CDR3aa: CASSLLLGNQPQHF
CDR3nt: TGTGCCAGCAGTTTATTGTTAGGGAATCAGCCCCAGCATTTT

d_gene: -
j_gene: TRBJ2-7
v_gene: TRBV10-3
abundance: -
CDR3aa: CAIREGTGDYEQYF
CDR3nt: TGTGCCATCAGGGAGGGGACTGGGGACTACGAGCAGTACTTC

d_gene: -
j_gene: TRBJ1-1
v_gene: TRBV29-1
abundance: few
CDR3aa: CSAPGSGPDTEAFF
CDR3nt: TGCAGCGCCCCGGGCAGCGGGCCTGACACTGAAGCTTTCTTT

d_gene: TRBD1
j_gene: TRBJ2-7
v_gene: TRBV10-3
abundance: -
CDR3aa: CASRDRDIDEQYF
CDR3nt: TGTGCCAGCCGGGACAGGGATATAGACGAGCAGTACTTC

d_gene: -
j_gene: TRBJ2-7
v_gene: TRBV5-1
abundance: -
CDR3aa: CASSLETSTYEQYF
CDR3nt: TGCGCCAGCAGCTTGGAGACTAGTACCTACGAGCAGTACTTC

d_gene: -
j_gene: TRBJ1-2
v_gene: TRBV5-1
abundance: few
CDR3aa: CASSLGQNYGYTF
CDR3nt: TGCGCCAGCAGCTTAGGACAGAACTATGGCTACACCTTC

d_gene: -
j_gene: TRBJ1-2
v_gene: TRBV29-1
abundance: -
CDR3aa: CSVPGAWDGYTF
CDR3nt: TGCAGCGTTCCGGGGGCGTGGGATGGCTACACCTTC

d_gene: TRBD2
j_gene: TRBJ2-5
v_gene: TRBV9
abundance: -
CDR3aa: CASSAYSSGGQETQYF
CDR3nt: TGTGCCAGCAGCGCATACTCTAGCGGGGGGCAAGAGACCCAGTACTTC

d_gene: -
j_gene: TRBJ1-1
v_gene: TRBV30
abundance: once
CDR3aa: CALGRTVNTEAFF
CDR3nt: TGTGCCCTAGGACGGACTGTGAACACTGAAGCTTTCTTT

d_gene: -
j_gene: TRBJ2-3
v_gene: TRBV7-2
abundance: -
CDR3aa: CASSPGVTDTQYF
CDR3nt: TGTGCCAGCAGTCCGGGGGTCACAGATACGCAGTATTTT

d_gene: -
j_gene: TRBJ2-7
v_gene: TRBV29-1
abundance: -
CDR3aa: CSVGGQSSYEQYF
CDR3nt: TGCAGCGTGGGCGGACAGAGCTCCTACGAGCAGTACTTC

d_gene: -
j_gene: TRBJ1-6
v_gene: TRBV4-1
abundance: -
CDR3aa: CASSHRQTNYNSPLHF
CDR3nt: TGCGCCAGCAGCCACCGACAGACCAACTATAATTCACCCCTCCACTTT

d_gene: -
j_gene: TRBJ2-7
v_gene: TRBV5-1
abundance: -
CDR3aa: CASSLGGYLYEQYF
CDR3nt: TGCGCCAGCAGCCTTGGGGGGTACCTCTACGAGCAGTACTTC

d_gene: -
j_gene: TRBJ1-6
v_gene: TRBV30
abundance: -
CDR3aa: CAWGRARQNSPLHF
CDR3nt: TGTGCCTGGGGGCGTGCCAGACAAAATTCACCCCTCCACTTT

d_gene: -
j_gene: TRBJ2-5
v_gene: TRBV6-1
abundance: -
CDR3aa: CASSVSTVGETQYF
CDR3nt: TGTGCCAGCAGTGTAAGCACGGTGGGAGAGACCCAGTACTTC

d_gene: -
j_gene: TRBJ2-5
v_gene: TRBV7-9
abundance: -
CDR3aa: CASSLARVWETQYF
CDR3nt: TGTGCCAGCAGCTTAGCGCGGGTGTGGGAGACCCAGTACTTC

d_gene: -
j_gene: TRBJ2-7
v_gene: TRBV4-2
abundance: -
CDR3aa: CASSQDRSPVGEQYF
CDR3nt: TGTGCCAGCAGCCAAGATCGGTCCCCCGTCGGCGAGCAGTACTTC

d_gene: -
j_gene: TRBJ2-5
v_gene: TRBV29-1
abundance: few
CDR3aa: CSVAPTGIETQYF
CDR3nt: TGCAGCGTTGCTCCCACAGGGATAGAGACCCAGTACTTC

d_gene: -
j_gene: TRBJ2-3
v_gene: TRBV29-1
abundance: -
CDR3aa: CSVRLLRTDTQYF
CDR3nt: TGCAGCGTTCGGCTCCTCCGGACAGATACGCAGTATTTT